These T cell receptor beta chains were read from a single sample in a study of blood T cell repertoires in COVID-19. The protocol was immunoSEQ multiplex PCR, while the TCRdb copy is restricted to in-frame clones and leaves out a portion. The sample has hundreds of thousands of clones; 85% to 90% are singletons. The sequencing sample was made of peripheral blood. These TCRs come from a woman under 40 with COVID-19, enrolled during active disease. Both conserved end residues are part of each CDR3. A D gene is named only where the DNA matches it firmly. Clone size appears in some rows only: once, few, many, or a class for an expanded clone.

TRBD1	NA	16	TRBV5-4	TRBJ2-5	TGTGCCAGCGGTCCCAACAGGGGGCGCAGACTAGAGACCCAGTACTTC	CASGPNRGRRLETQYF
TRBD1	NA	16	TRBV4-2	TRBJ1-6	TGTGCCAGCAGTCGAAGCCGGGACAGGGAGGATTCACCCCTCCACTTT	CASSRSRDREDSPLHF
NA	NA	13	TRBV2	TRBJ1-4	TGTGCCAGCAGCAGAGGAGGGTATGAAAAACTGTTTTTT	CASSRGGYEKLFF
TRBD1	NA	14	TRBV2	TRBJ2-5	TGTGCCAGCATACCCGGACAGGGGGCGAAGACCCAGTACTTC	CASIPGQGAKTQYF
TRBD1	few	15	TRBV11-2	TRBJ2-3	TGTGCCAGCAGCCCCCGACAGGGAGCCACAGATACGCAGTATTTT	CASSPRQGATDTQYF
TRBD2	NA	18	TRBV4-1	TRBJ2-2	TGCGCCAGCAGCCAAGGGGCAGCGGGAGGGCCTTTGCAAAGGGAGCTGTTTTTT	CASSQGAAGGPLQRELFF
TRBD2	NA	17	TRBV6-7	TRBJ2-1	TGTGCCAGCAGTTACCCCGCTTCTAGCGGGAGGTTGGGTGAGCAGTTCTTC	CASSYPASSGRLGEQFF
TRBD1	NA	16	TRBV28	TRBJ1-5	TGTGCCAGCAGTTTATGGTCGGGACAGGACAATCAGCCCCAGCATTTT	CASSLWSGQDNQPQHF
NA	NA	15	TRBV28	TRBJ1-3	TGTGCCAGCAGTTTTACAGAGCTCGCTGGAAACACCATATATTTT	CASSFTELAGNTIYF
NA	NA	13	TRBV5-3	TRBJ1-2	TGTGCCAGAAGGAAGAGAAAAATCGGTGGCTACACCTTC	CARRKRKIGGYTF
TRBD1	NA	13	TRBV9	TRBJ2-7	TGTGCCAGCAGCCAAGCGACAGGGACCGAGCAGTACTTC	CASSQATGTEQYF
NA	NA	15	TRBV7-9	TRBJ2-2	TGTGCCAGCAGCCGCGGTGGACAAAACACCGGGGAGCTGTTTTTT	CASSRGGQNTGELFF
NA	NA	16	TRBV5-1	TRBJ1-1	TGCGCCAGCAGCTCGGGACTCATGGTGGTTGGGACTGAAGCTTTCTTT	CASSSGLMVVGTEAFF
TRBD2	NA	14	TRBV28	TRBJ2-5	TGTGCCAGCAGTTTAAAAAGCGGGAGGGAGACCCAGTACTTC	CASSLKSGRETQYF
NA	NA	14	TRBV19	TRBJ1-1	TGTGCCAGTAGAAAACAGGAGTTGAACACTGAAGCTTTCTTT	CASRKQELNTEAFF
NA	NA	13	TRBV5-5	TRBJ2-7	TGTGCCAGCAGCTTGAAAACAGGCTACGAGCAGTACTTC	CASSLKTGYEQYF
NA	NA	13	TRBV7-2	TRBJ2-7	TGTGCCAGCAGACATCCCGTTTTCTACGAGCAGTACTTC	CASRHPVFYEQYF
NA	NA	15	TRBV6-1	TRBJ2-7	TGTGCCAGCAGTGAGAGGTTCGGACTCTCCTACGAGCAGTACTTC	CASSERFGLSYEQYF
TRBD1	NA	16	TRBV30	TRBJ1-3	TGTGCCTGCACCCTAATGGGACAGGGGAAAGGAAACACCATATATTTT	CACTLMGQGKGNTIYF
TRBD2	NA	15	TRBV7-3	TRBJ2-5	TGTGCCAGCAGCCCACTAGCGGGCCGTGGAGAGACCCAGTACTTC	CASSPLAGRGETQYF
NA	NA	14	TRBV2	TRBJ1-5	TGTGCCAGCAGCGACACAGCTAGCAATCAGCCCCAGCATTTT	CASSDTASNQPQHF
TRBD1	NA	15	TRBV28	TRBJ1-2	TGTGCCAGCAGGCCCAGCAGGGGGCTTTCCTATGGCTACACCTTC	CASRPSRGLSYGYTF
NA	NA	14	TRBV14	TRBJ2-3	TGTGCCAGCAGCCAACGGGGGTACACAGATACGCAGTATTTT	CASSQRGYTDTQYF
TRBD2	NA	13	TRBV2	TRBJ2-7	TGTGCCAGCACTAGCGGGAGTTCCTACGAGCAGTACTTC	CASTSGSSYEQYF
NA	NA	16	TRBV28	TRBJ2-5	TGTGCCAGCAGTTTAAGCGAGACCCGGGTGGGAGAGACCCAGTACTTC	CASSLSETRVGETQYF
TRBD1	NA	15	TRBV2	TRBJ1-5	TGTGCCAGCAGGGAACGGACAGGGCCTAATCAGCCCCAGCATTTT	CASRERTGPNQPQHF
NA	NA	15	TRBV3-1/TRBV3-2	TRBJ2-3	TGTGCCAGCAGCCTCACCCGGGGGGCCGGAGATACGCAGTATTTT	CASSLTRGAGDTQYF
TRBD1	once	15	TRBV5-1	TRBJ2-5	TGCGCCAGCAGCTTGGCCGATACAGGGGGAGAGACCCAGTACTTC	CASSLADTGGETQYF
NA	NA	12	TRBV6-5	TRBJ2-7	TGTGCCAGCAGCCAGGACAGCTACGAGCAGTACTTC	CASSQDSYEQYF
NA	NA	14	TRBV7-9	TRBJ1-6	TGTGCCAGCAGCTTGCGCGGTTCTAATTCACCCCTCCACTTT	CASSLRGSNSPLHF
TRBD2	NA	15	TRBV5-6	TRBJ2-1	TGTGCCAGCAGCTTGGTGGCGGGAGGGCCGGGTGAGCAGTTCTTC	CASSLVAGGPGEQFF
TRBD1	NA	15	TRBV10-2	TRBJ2-2	TGCGCCACCAGCGAGACAGGGCAGAACACCGGGGAGCTGTTTTTT	CATSETGQNTGELFF
NA	once	15	TRBV19	TRBJ1-3	TGTGCCAGTAGTCCTCGACGGGATTCTGGAAACACCATATATTTT	CASSPRRDSGNTIYF
TRBD1	few	13	TRBV29-1	TRBJ1-1	TGCAGCGCCCGGCCAGGGGGAAGCACTGAAGCTTTCTTT	CSARPGGSTEAFF
NA	NA	16	TRBV24-1	TRBJ2-5	TGTGCCACCAGTGATTTCGGTGGGACGGGACTGGGGACCCAGTACTTC	CATSDFGGTGLGTQYF
NA	NA	13	TRBV4-2	TRBJ2-5	TGTGCCAGCAGCCAAGTGTCGGGGGAGACCCAGTACTTC	CASSQVSGETQYF
NA	NA	15	TRBV6-5	TRBJ1-5	TGTGCCAGCAGTTACTCGCGGATTAGCAATCAGCCCCAGCATTTT	CASSYSRISNQPQHF